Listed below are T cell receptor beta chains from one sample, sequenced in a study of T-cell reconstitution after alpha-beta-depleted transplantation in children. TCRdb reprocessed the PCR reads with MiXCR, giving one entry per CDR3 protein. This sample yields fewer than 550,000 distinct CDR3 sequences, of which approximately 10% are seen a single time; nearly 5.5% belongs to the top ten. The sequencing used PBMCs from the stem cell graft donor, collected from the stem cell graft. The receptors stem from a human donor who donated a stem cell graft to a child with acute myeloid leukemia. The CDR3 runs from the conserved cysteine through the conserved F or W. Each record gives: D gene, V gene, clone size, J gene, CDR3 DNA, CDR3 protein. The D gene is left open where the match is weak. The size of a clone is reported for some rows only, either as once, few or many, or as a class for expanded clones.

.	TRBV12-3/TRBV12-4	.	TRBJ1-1	TGTGCCAGCAGTTACAACAGCATGAACACTGAAGCTTTCTTT	CASSYNSMNTEAFF
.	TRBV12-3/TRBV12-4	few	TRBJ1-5	TGTGCCAGCAGTTTGAGGGGGGACCTTAGCAATCAGCCCCAGCATTTT	CASSLRGDLSNQPQHF
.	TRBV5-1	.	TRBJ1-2	TGCGCCAGCAGCTTGGAGATTACGGACGGGGGTGTCTATGGCTACACCTTC	CASSLEITDGGVYGYTF
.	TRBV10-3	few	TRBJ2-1	TGTGCCATCAGTGAGACTAGCATCGGTGAGCAGTTCTTC	CAISETSIGEQFF
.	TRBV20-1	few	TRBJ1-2	TGCAGTGCTAGAGACGTGCAGGGGAGTGGCTACACCTTC	CSARDVQGSGYTF
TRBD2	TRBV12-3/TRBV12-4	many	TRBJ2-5	TGTGCCAGCCGGGAGGAAGAGACCCAGTACTTC	CASREEETQYF
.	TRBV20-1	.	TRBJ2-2	TGCAGTGTCCCAACCGGAGCGCGGAACACCGGGGAGCTGTTTTTT	CSVPTGARNTGELFF
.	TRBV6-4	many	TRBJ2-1	TGTGCCAGCAGTGGGGGTGAGCGCGATGAGCAGTTCTTC	CASSGGERDEQFF
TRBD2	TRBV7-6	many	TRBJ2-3	TGTGCCAGCAGCTTAAGCGGGAGTTATACAGATACGCAGTATTTT	CASSLSGSYTDTQYF
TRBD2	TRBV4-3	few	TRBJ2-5	TGCGCCAGCAGCCAAGGACTAGCGAGAGAGACCCAGTACTTC	CASSQGLARETQYF
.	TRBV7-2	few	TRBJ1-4	TGTGCCAGCAGCCCCAGGGAAGGGACTAATGAAAAACTGTTTTTT	CASSPREGTNEKLFF
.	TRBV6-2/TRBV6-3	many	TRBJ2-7	TGTGCCAGCAGCCCCCTGGGGTACGAGCAGTACTTC	CASSPLGYEQYF
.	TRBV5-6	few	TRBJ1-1	TGTGCCAGCAGCTTGGGCCCGGCGCTGAACACTGAAGCTTTCTTT	CASSLGPALNTEAFF
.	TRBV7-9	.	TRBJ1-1	TGTGCCAGCCGCGTAATGAACACTGAAGCTTTCTTT	CASRVMNTEAFF
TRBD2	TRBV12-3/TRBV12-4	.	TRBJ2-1	TGTGCCAGCGGACAACTAAAGCGGGGGGGAAATGAGCAGTTCTTC	CASGQLKRGGNEQFF
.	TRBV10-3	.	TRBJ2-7	TGTGCCATCAGTGAGTCCCGAGACAAACGGGGTAACTACGAGCAGTACTTC	CAISESRDKRGNYEQYF
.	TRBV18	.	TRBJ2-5	TGTGCCAGCTCAGGTTCCGCGGACCAAGAGACCCAGTACTTC	CASSGSADQETQYF
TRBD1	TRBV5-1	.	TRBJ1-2	TGCGCCAGCAGCACCGGGACAGGGTCTGGCTACACCTTC	CASSTGTGSGYTF
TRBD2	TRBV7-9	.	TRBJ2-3	TGTGCCAGCAGCTTAGGGACTAGCGGGAGATGGGCAGATACGCAGTATTTT	CASSLGTSGRWADTQYF
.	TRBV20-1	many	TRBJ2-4	TGCAGTGGTGGAGCCAAAAACATTCAGTACTTC	CSGGAKNIQYF
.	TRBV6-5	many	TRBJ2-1	TGTGCCAGCAGTTACGGTAAGGGTGGCTACGAGCAGTTCTTC	CASSYGKGGYEQFF
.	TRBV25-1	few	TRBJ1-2	TGTGCCAGCAGTGAATTAACAGGCAACTATGGCTACACCTTC	CASSELTGNYGYTF
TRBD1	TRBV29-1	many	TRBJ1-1	TGCAGCGCCCGGACAGGGGCGGGGGACACTGAAGCTTTCTTT	CSARTGAGDTEAFF
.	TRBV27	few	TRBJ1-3	TGTGCCAGCAGTTTAACCAGGGGAAACACCATATATTTT	CASSLTRGNTIYF
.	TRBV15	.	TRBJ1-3	TGTGCCACCAGCAGAGTGGGGTCCGGAAACACCATATATTTT	CATSRVGSGNTIYF
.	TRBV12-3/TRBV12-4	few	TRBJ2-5	TGTGCCAGCAGTTTAAACCCATATAAAGGGCAGGGCGAACTATTGGAGACCCAGTACTTC	CASSLNPYKGQGELLETQYF
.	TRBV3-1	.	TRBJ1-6	TGTGCCAGCAGCCAAGACGTGGGGCCCCTCCACTTT	CASSQDVGPLHF
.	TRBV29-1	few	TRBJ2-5	TGCAGCGTTGGAGGGGCTGGGACCCAGTACTTC	CSVGGAGTQYF
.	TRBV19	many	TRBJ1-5	TGTGCCAGTAGTGCCGGAAATCAGCCCCAGCATTTT	CASSAGNQPQHF
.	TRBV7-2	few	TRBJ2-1	TGTGCCAGCAGCGCCGTAGGACAGATCAATGAGCAGTTCTTC	CASSAVGQINEQFF
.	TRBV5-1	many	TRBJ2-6	TGCGCCAGCAGCATTACAGCCTCTGGGGCCAACGTCCTGACTTTC	CASSITASGANVLTF
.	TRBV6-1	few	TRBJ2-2	TGTGCCAGCAGTGCTCAGGGGGGAGGCACCGGGGAGCTGTTTTTT	CASSAQGGGTGELFF
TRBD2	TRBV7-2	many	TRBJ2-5	TGTGCCAGCAGCTTATTCGGCGGGAGGGGGGAGACCCAGTACTTC	CASSLFGGRGETQYF
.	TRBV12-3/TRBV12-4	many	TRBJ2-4	TGTGCCAGCACGGGGTCCGTCCAGGGCAAAAACATTCAGTACTTC	CASTGSVQGKNIQYF
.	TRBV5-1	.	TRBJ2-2	TGCGCCAGCAGCCCAGGATGGGAGCTGTTTTTT	CASSPGWELFF
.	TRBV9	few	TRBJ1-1	TGTGCCAGCAGCCCTAGTAGCATGGTGACTGAAGCTTTCTTT	CASSPSSMVTEAFF
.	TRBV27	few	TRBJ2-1	TGTCAAACGAGGGGGGTCCTGGTCGATGAGCAGTTCTTC	CQTRGVLVDEQFF
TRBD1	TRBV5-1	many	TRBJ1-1	TGCGCCAGCAGCTTGGGTGGACAGGGGTTCGCTGAAGCTTTCTTT	CASSLGGQGFAEAFF
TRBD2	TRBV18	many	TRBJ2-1	TGTGCCAGCTCACCAGGGCTAGCGGGGGGGCCCGGGTCGGCCGAGCAGTTCTTC	CASSPGLAGGPGSAEQFF
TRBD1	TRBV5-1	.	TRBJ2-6	TGCGCCAGCAGCTCAACAGGGGCCGGGGCCAACGTCCTGACTTTC	CASSSTGAGANVLTF